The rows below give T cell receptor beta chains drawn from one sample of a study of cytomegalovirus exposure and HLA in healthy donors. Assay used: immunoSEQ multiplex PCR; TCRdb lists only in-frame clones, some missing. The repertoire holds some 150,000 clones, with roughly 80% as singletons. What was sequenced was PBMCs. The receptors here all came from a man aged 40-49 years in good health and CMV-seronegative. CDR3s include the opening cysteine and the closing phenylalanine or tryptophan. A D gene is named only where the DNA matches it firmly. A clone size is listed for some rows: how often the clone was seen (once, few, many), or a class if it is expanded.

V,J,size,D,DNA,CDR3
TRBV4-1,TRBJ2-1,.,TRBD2,TGCGCCAGCAGCCAAGAGTCAGCGGGAGTAGGTAATGAGCAGTTCTTC,CASSQESAGVGNEQFF
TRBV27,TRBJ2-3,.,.,TGTGCCAGCAGTTTGTGGGCCCGCACAGATACGCAGTATTTT,CASSLWARTDTQYF
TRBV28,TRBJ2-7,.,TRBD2,TGTGCCAGCAGCCCCCTAGCGGGAGGTAATTCCTACGAGCAGTACTTC,CASSPLAGGNSYEQYF
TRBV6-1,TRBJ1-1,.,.,TGTGCCAGCACCCCTCTACTGGTGAACACTGAAGCTTTCTTT,CASTPLLVNTEAFF
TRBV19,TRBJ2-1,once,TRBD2,TGTGCCAGCAGTCCTTATAGGGGCGGTGGCGGGAGTAATGAGCAGTTCTTC,CASSPYRGGGGSNEQFF